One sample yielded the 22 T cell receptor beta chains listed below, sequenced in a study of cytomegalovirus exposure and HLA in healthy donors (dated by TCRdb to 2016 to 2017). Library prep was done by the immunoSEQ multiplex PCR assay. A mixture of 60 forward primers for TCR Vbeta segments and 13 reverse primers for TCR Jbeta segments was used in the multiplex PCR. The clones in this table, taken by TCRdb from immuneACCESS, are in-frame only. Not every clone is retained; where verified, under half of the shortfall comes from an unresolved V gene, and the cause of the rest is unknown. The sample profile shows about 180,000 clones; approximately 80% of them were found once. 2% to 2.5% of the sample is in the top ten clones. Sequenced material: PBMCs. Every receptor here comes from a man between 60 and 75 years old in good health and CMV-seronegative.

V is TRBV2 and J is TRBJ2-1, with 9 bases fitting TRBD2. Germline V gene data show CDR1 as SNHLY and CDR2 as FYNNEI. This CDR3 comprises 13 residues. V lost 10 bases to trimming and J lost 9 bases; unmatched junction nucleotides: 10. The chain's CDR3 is CATGGGARSEQFF. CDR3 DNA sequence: TGTGCCACAGGCGGGGGGGCTCGGAGTGAGCAGTTCTTC.

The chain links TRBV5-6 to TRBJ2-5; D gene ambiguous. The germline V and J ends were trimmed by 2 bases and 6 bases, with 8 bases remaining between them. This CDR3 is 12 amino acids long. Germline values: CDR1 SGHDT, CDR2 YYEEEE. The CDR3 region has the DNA TGTGCCAGCAGCTTTAGCTGGCAGACCCAGTACTTC. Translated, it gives CASSFSWQTQYF. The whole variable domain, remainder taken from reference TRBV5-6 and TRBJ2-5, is DAGVTQSPTHLIKTRGQQVTLRCSPKSGHDTVSWYQQALGQGPQFIFQYYEEEERQRGNFPDRFSGHQFPNYSSELNVNALLLGDSALYLCASSFSWQTQYFGPGTRLLVL.

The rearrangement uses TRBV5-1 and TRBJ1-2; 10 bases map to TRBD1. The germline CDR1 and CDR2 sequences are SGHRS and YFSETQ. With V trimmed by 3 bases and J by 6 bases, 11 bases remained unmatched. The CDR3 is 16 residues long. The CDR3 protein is CASSSGRQGARDGYTF. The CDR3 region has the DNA TGCGCCAGCAGCTCCGGTCGACAGGGGGCTCGTGATGGCTACACCTTC.

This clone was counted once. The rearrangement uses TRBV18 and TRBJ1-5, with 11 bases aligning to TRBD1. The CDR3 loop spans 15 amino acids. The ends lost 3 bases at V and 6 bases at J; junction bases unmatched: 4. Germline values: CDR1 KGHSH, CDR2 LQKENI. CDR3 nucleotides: TGTGCCAGCTCACCCGGACAGGGGGCGGTTCAGCCCCAGCATTTT. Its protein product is CASSPGQGAVQPQHF.

CDR3 in amino acids: CASVNQGGTDTQYF. For the CDR3, the DNA is TGCGCCAGCGTAAATCAGGGGGGCACAGATACGCAGTATTTT. V is TRBV5-1 and J is TRBJ2-3; 7 bases are a match to TRBD1. Germline V gives CDR1 SGHRS, CDR2 YFSETQ. V gave up 7 bases and J gave up 1 base; unmatched junction bases: 6. The CDR3 spans 14 residues.

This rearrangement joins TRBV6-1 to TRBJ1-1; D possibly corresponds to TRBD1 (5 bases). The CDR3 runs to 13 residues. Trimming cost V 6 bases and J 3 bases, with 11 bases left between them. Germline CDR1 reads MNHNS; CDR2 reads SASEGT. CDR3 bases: TGTGCCAGCAGGCTTACCAGGGACACTGAAGCTTTCTTT. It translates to CASRLTRDTEAFF.

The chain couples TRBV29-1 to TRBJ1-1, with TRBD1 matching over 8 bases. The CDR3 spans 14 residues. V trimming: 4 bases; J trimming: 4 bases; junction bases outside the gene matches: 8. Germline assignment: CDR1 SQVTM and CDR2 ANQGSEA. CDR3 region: CSVGQGFFGTEAFF. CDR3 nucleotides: TGCAGCGTTGGACAGGGGTTTTTTGGCACTGAAGCTTTCTTT. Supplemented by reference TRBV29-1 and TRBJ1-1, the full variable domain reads SAVISQKPSRDICQRGTSLTIQCQVDSQVTMMFWYRQQPGQSLTLIATANQGSEATYESGFVIDKFPISRPNLTFSTLTVSNMSPEDSSIYLCSVGQGFFGTEAFFGQGTRLTVV.

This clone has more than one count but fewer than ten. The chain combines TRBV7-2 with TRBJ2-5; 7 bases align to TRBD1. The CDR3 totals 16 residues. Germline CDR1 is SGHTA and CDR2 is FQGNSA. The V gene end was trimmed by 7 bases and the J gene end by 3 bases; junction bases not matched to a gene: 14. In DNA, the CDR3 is TGTGCCAGCAACAAGGGAACGGGACAGAGAAAAGAGACCCAGTACTTC. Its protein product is CASNKGTGQRKETQYF.

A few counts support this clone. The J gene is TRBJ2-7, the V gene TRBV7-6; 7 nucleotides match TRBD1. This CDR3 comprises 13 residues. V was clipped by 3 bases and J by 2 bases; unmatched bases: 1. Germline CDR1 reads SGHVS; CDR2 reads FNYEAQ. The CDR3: CASSFDRAYEQYF. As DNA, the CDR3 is TGTGCCAGCAGCTTTGACAGGGCCTACGAGCAGTACTTC. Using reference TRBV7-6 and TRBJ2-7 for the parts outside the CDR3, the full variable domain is GAGVSQSPRYKVTKRGQDVALRCDPISGHVSLYWYRQALGQGPEFLTYFNYEAQQDKSGLPNDRFSAERPEGSISTLTIQRTEQRDSAMYRCASSFDRAYEQYFGPGTRLTVT.

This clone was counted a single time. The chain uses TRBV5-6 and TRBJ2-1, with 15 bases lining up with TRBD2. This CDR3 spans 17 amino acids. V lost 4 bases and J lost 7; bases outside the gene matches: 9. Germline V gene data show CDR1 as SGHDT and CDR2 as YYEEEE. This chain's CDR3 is CASSPVDGLAGGNEQFF. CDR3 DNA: TGTGCCAGCAGCCCCGTAGATGGACTAGCGGGGGGGAATGAGCAGTTCTTC. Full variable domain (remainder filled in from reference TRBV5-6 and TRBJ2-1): DAGVTQSPTHLIKTRGQQVTLRCSPKSGHDTVSWYQQALGQGPQFIFQYYEEEERQRGNFPDRFSGHQFPNYSSELNVNALLLGDSALYLCASSPVDGLAGGNEQFFGPGTRLTVL.

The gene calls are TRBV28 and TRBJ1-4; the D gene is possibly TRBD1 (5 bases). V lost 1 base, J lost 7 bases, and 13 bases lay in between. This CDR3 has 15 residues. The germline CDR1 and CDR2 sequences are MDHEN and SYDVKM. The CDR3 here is CASSLSGRVGEKLFF. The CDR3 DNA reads TGTGCCAGCAGTTTATCAGGCAGGGTGGGTGAAAAACTGTTTTTT. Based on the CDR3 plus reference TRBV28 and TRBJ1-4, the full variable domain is DVKVTQSSRYLVKRTGEKVFLECVQDMDHENMFWYRQDPGLGLRLIYFSYDVKMKEKGDIPEGYSVSREKKERFSLILESASTNQTSMYLCASSLSGRVGEKLFFGSGTQLSVL.

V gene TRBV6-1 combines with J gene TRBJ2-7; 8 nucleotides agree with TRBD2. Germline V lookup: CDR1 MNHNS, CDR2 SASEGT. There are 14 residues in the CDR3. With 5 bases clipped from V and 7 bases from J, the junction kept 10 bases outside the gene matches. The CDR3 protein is CASSPPGGFREQYF. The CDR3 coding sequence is TGTGCCAGCAGTCCACCGGGGGGGTTTCGGGAGCAGTACTTC.

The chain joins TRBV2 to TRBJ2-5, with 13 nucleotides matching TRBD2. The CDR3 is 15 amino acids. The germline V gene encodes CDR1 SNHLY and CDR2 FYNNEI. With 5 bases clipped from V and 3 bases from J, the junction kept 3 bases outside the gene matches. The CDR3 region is CASSSGTSGEETQYF. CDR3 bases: TGTGCCAGCAGTTCCGGGACTAGCGGGGAAGAGACCCAGTACTTC. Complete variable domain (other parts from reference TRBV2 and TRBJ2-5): EPEVTQTPSHQVTQMGQEVILRCVPISNHLYFYWYRQILGQKVEFLVSFYNNEISEKSEIFDDQFSVERPDGSNFTLKIRSTKLEDSAMYFCASSSGTSGEETQYFGPGTRLLVL.

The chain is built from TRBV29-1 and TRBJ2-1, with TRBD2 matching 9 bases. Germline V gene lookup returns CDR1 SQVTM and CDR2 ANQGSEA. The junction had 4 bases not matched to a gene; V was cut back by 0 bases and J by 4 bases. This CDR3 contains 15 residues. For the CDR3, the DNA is TGCAGCGTTGAAGATAGGACTAGCGCTTACAATGAGCAGTTCTTC. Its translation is CSVEDRTSAYNEQFF.

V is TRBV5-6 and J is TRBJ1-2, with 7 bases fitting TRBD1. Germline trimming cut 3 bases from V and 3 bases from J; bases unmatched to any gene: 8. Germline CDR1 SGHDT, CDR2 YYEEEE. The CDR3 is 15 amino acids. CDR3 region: CASSSLTGSDYGYTF. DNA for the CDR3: TGTGCCAGCAGCTCCCTGACAGGGAGTGACTATGGCTACACCTTC. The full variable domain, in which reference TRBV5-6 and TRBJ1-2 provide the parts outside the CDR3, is DAGVTQSPTHLIKTRGQQVTLRCSPKSGHDTVSWYQQALGQGPQFIFQYYEEEERQRGNFPDRFSGHQFPNYSSELNVNALLLGDSALYLCASSSLTGSDYGYTFGSGTRLTVV.

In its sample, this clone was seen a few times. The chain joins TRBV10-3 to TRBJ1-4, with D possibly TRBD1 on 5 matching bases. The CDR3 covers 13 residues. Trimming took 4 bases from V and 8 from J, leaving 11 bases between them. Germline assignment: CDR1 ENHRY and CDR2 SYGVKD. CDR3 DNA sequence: TGTGCCATCAGTGGGGGGGGTCAGGAAAAACTGTTTTTT. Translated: CAISGGGQEKLFF.

The CDR3 DNA follows: TGTGCCAGCAGTGGGGACTATAACAATGAGCAGTTCTTC. This sequence encodes CASSGDYNNEQFF. The chain uses TRBV27 and TRBJ2-1; the match to TRBD2 covers 7 bases. Germline V gene data show CDR1 as MNHEY and CDR2 as SMNVEV (reference sequence). J lost 5 bases, V lost 5 bases, and 3 bases had no gene match. The CDR3 is made up of 13 amino acids.

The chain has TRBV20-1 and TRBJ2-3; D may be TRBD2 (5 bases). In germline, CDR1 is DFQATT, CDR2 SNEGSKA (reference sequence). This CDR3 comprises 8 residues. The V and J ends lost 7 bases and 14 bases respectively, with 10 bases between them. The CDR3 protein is CSGGWGYF. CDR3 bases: TGCAGTGGAGGGTGGGGGTATTTT.

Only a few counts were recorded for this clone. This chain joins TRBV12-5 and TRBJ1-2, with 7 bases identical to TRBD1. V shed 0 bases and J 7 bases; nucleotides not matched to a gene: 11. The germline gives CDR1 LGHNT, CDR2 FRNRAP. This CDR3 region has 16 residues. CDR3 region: CASGLVGLKGAGGYTF. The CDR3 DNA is TGTGCTAGTGGTTTGGTAGGATTGAAGGGGGCGGGTGGCTACACCTTC.

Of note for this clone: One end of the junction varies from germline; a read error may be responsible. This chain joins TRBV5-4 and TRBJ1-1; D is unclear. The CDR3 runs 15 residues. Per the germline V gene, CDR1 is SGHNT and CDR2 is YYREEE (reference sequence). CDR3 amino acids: CASSLDPDMNPEAFF. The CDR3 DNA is TGTGCCAGCAGCTTGGATCCTGACATGAACCCTGAAGCTTTCTTT.

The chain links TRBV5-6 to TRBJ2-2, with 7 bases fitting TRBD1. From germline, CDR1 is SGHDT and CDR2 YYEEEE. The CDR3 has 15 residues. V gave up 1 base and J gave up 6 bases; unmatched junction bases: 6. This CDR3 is CASSLNGGQSGELFF. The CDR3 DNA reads TGTGCCAGCAGCTTGAATGGGGGACAGTCCGGGGAGCTGTTTTTT.

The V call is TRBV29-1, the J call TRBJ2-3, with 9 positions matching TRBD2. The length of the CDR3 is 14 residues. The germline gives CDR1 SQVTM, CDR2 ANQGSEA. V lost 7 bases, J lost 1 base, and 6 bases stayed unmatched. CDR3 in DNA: TGCAGCGCTGGCGGGGGGGAAGGCACAGATACGCAGTATTTT. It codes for CSAGGGEGTDTQYF.